Each of the 10 T cell receptor beta chains below was sequenced from the same sample in a study of cytomegalovirus exposure and HLA in healthy donors (dated by TCRdb to the late 2010s). Library construction relied on the immunoSEQ multiplex PCR assay. For the multiplex PCR, a mixture combining 60 forward primers for TCR Vbeta segments and 13 reverse primers for TCR Jbeta segments was used. TCRdb mirrors the immuneACCESS table, restricted to in-frame sequences. Some clones are absent from its copies; in checked studies, under half trace to an unresolved V gene, and the reason for the others is unknown. Present in this sample are 100,000 to 150,000 clones, around three quarters of which were seen just once. The ten largest clones take up around 5% of the sample. Sequencing used PBMCs. The source is a man aged 25-45 years in good health and CMV-seronegative.

Written as DNA, the CDR3 is TGCGCCAGCAGCCAATACACCGGGACAGCGAAAGGCGAGCAGTACTTC. Encoded protein: CASSQYTGTAKGEQYF. The V call is TRBV4-1, the J call TRBJ2-7; the match to TRBD1 covers 7 bases. The germline V gene encodes CDR1 MGHRA and CDR2 YSYEKL. Germline trimming cut 2 bases from V and 6 bases from J; bases unmatched to any gene: 13. The CDR3 runs 16 residues.

V gene TRBV7-2 combines with J gene TRBJ2-1; D possibly corresponds to TRBD2 (6 bases). CDR1 and CDR2 from the germline V gene are SGHTA and FQGNSA. V was clipped by 3 bases and J by 9 bases, with 12 bases between them. The CDR3 sequence is 13 residues long. CDR3: CASSLSRLGEQFF. CDR3 bases: TGTGCCAGCAGCTTGTCTCGACTAGGTGAGCAGTTCTTC.

The rearrangement links TRBV7-2 to TRBJ2-7, with 7 nucleotides matching TRBD1. Germline loops: CDR1 SGHTA, CDR2 FQGNSA. CDR3 length equals 14 residues. J was trimmed by 7 bases and V by 1 base; bases with no gene match: 7. The CDR3 nucleotides read TGTGCCAGCAGCTTAGGACAGGGCGTGGGTGAGCAGTACTTC. The encoded protein is CASSLGQGVGEQYF.

In its sample, this clone was seen once. The chain is built from TRBV5-1 and TRBJ2-3; TRBD2 matches 8 bases. This CDR3 is 16 amino acids long. Germline CDR1 and CDR2: SGHRS and YFSETQ. V was pared by 4 bases and J by 6 bases, with 13 bases of the junction left unmatched. CDR3 nucleotide sequence: TGCGCCAGCAGCCCCCGGGAGGGATGGGGCGGTGATACGCAGTATTTT. Protein product: CASSPREGWGGDTQYF.

This rearrangement joins TRBV19 to TRBJ2-3; D is possibly TRBD2 (6 bases). Trimming shortened V by 10 bases and J by 5 bases, and 16 bases separated the two germline ends. Germline V gene data show CDR1 as LNHDA and CDR2 as SQIVND (reference sequence). This CDR3 contains 13 residues. This chain's CDR3 is CATLGGFGDTQYF. Written as DNA, the CDR3 is TGTGCCACCCTGGGGGGATTCGGAGATACGCAGTATTTT. The variable domain in full, completed from reference TRBV19 and TRBJ2-3, reads DGGITQSPKYLFRKEGQNVTLSCEQNLNHDAMYWYRQDPGQGLRLIYYSQIVNDFQKGDIAEGYSVSREKKESFPLTVTSAQKNPTAFYLCATLGGFGDTQYFGPGTRLTVL.

The chain combines TRBV2 with TRBJ2-5, with 9 bases matching TRBD1. V was pared by 6 bases and J by 2 bases, with 13 bases of the junction left unmatched. Germline V gives CDR1 SNHLY, CDR2 FYNNEI. This CDR3 region has 17 residues. CDR3 coding DNA: TGTGCCAGCAGCTTAACCTTGCCCGGGACAGGGCAAGAGACCCAGTACTTC. Translated: CASSLTLPGTGQETQYF.

This chain uses TRBV7-2 with TRBJ2-3; D may be TRBD1 (6 bases). This CDR3 comprises 15 residues. In germline, CDR1 is SGHTA, CDR2 FQGNSA. V shed 7 bases and J shed 0 bases, with 14 bases lying between them. DNA for the CDR3: TGTGCCAGCACCCCGGACAGATCTAGCACAGATACGCAGTATTTT. It specifies CASTPDRSSTDTQYF.

This clone was counted a single time. This chain links TRBV14 with TRBJ1-2; D is ambiguous. Trimming shortened V by 2 bases and J by 2 bases, and 15 bases separated the two germline ends. The CDR3 runs 16 residues. Germline CDR1 is SGHDN and CDR2 is FVKESK. CDR3 in amino acids: CASSQTPTDVNYGYTF. In DNA form, the CDR3 reads TGTGCCAGCAGCCAAACTCCTACTGATGTGAACTATGGCTACACCTTC.

This clone was detected only a few times. The J gene is TRBJ1-4, the V gene TRBV6-1; tentatively, D is TRBD1 (6 bases). V was cut by 3 bases and J by 10 bases, with 18 bases left in between. The germline CDR1 and CDR2 sequences are MNHNS and SASEGT. The CDR3 is 15 amino acids. The CDR3 spells CASSEIAMQGLKLFF. CDR3 DNA sequence: TGTGCCAGCAGTGAGATTGCCATGCAGGGGCTAAAACTGTTTTTT.

V gene TRBV9 combines with J gene TRBJ2-2; TRBD2 agrees at 8 bases. The CDR3 consists of 17 residues. The germline gives CDR1 SGDLS, CDR2 YYNGEE. Trimming removed 4 bases from V and 4 bases from J; junction bases left unmatched: 12. The CDR3 DNA sequence: TGTGCCAGCAGCCCCATCGGGAGCGGGAGATCCACCGGGGAGCTGTTTTTT. Its protein is CASSPIGSGRSTGELFF.